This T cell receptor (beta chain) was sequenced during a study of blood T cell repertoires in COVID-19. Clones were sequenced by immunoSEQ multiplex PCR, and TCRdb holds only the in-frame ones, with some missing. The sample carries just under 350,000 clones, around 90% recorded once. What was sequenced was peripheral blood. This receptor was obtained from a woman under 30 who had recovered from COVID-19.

In DNA form, the CDR3 reads TGTGCCAGCAAAGGGCGGGATAATGAAAAACTGTTTTTT. Residues: CASKGRDNEKLFF. The rearrangement uses TRBV7-9 and TRBJ1-4; D is undetermined. The germline V and J ends were trimmed by 7 bases and 4 bases, with 10 bases remaining between them. The V gene's germline CDR1 is SEHNR and CDR2 FQNEAQ (reference sequence). This CDR3 comprises 13 residues.